This TCR beta chain is from a study of sequential checkpoint blockade in melanoma. The overall study: Patients were randomized 1:1 to nivolumab-then-ipilimumab or ipilimumab-then-nivolumab first-line. After both sequences, patients received maintenance nivolumab.

This CDR3 spans 16 amino acids. Germline CDR1 MNHNS, CDR2 SASEGT. The V end was cut by 1 base, the J end by 5 bases, with 15 bases between. Clones were read by immunoSEQ multiplex PCR, and TCRdb kept only the in-frame ones, dropping some. The sample shows roughly 20,000 clones, around 82% of them seen only once. Treatment indicated: randomized to nivolumab then ipilimumab (arm A) or the reverse (arm B). The sequence was collected from a human donor with melanoma. This specimen consisted of CD8+ T cells sorted from blood (inferred from file names), obtained from a patient given nivolumab and ipilimumab in sequence. The chain couples TRBV6-1 to TRBJ1-5; D uncertain. The CDR3 loop reads CASSEGPRGVYQPQHF. The DNA for the CDR3 is TGTGCCAGCAGTGAAGGGCCCCGGGGAGTTTATCAGCCCCAGCATTTT.